The T cell receptor beta chain under discussion was sequenced for a study of PD-1 blockade in classical Hodgkin lymphoma. Every one of the patients relapsed after autologous stem cell transplantation (brentuximab vedotin exposure was variable). Clones were sequenced by immunoSEQ multiplex PCR, and TCRdb holds only the in-frame ones, with some missing. This table has more than 60,000 clones, roughly 90% appearing once. Study-wide results and caveats: Complete responders matched newly diagnosed patients in baseline diversity. The repertoire differences lack a defined cause, possibly disease activity or prior therapy.

This CDR3 is 16 amino acids long. The ends lost 2 bases at V and 6 bases at J; junction bases unmatched: 6. Germline-derived CDR1 and CDR2 are MNHEY and SVGAGI. In regard to this clone: Its antigen is currently unknown.

The receptor was derived from a human donor with classical Hodgkin lymphoma. This chain connects TRBV6-5 to TRBJ2-7, with 14 positions matching TRBD2. Sequenced here: peripheral blood mononuclear cells (PBMCs), sampled at baseline. CDR3 amino acids: CASSYNTGLAGVEQYF. CDR3 coding DNA: TGTGCCAGCAGTTACAATACGGGACTAGCGGGAGTCGAGCAGTACTTC.